This T cell receptor beta chain originates from a study of blood T cells in healthy people across ages. Overall study: When template switching was applied, about one barcoded beta molecule was captured per two T cells.

Study-wide results and limits: Researchers said unsorted PBMCs prevented a conclusive naive versus antigen-experienced comparison.

A second 7 to 11 cycle PCR used barcoded and J-beta primers. TCRdb passed the 5' RACE reads through MiXCR, listing each CDR3 protein once. Among about 800,000 distinct CDR3 sequences listed, 25% were seen once. V was pared by 0 bases and J by 6 bases, with 10 bases between. The V gene's germline CDR1 is SGHRS and CDR2 YFSETQ. The CDR3 has 14 amino acids. Points on this clonotype: No antigen is known for it.

This sample also belongs to another study, concerning T cells of mothers and their children. That work contributes: The donor cohort consisted of a few healthy Caucasian mothers and their six children.

The J gene is TRBJ2-1, the V gene TRBV5-1, with a weak D call TRBD2 (5 bases). This sequence originates from a boy aged 10-17 years in good health. Input material: blood. In DNA form, the CDR3 reads TGCGCCAGCAGCTTGGCTTCTAGCAGCAATGAGCAGTTCTTC. It yields the protein CASSLASSSNEQFF.